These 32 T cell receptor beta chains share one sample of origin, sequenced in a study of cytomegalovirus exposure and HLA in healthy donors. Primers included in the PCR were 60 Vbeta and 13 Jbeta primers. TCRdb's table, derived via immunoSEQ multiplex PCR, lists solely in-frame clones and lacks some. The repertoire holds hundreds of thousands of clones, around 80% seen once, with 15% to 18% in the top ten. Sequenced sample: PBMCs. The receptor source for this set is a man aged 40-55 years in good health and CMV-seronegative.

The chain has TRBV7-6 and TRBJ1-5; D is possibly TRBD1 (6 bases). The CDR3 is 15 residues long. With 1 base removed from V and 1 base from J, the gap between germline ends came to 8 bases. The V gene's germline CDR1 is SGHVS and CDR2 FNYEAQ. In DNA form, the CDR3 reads TGTGCCAGCAGCTTAGACACAGGGAGCAATCAGCCCCAGCATTTT. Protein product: CASSLDTGSNQPQHF.

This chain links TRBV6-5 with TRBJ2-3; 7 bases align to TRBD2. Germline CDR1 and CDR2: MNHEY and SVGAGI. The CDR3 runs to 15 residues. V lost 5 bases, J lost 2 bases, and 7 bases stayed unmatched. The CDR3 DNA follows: TGTGCCAGCAGTCAACGGGCGGGGGTCACAGATACGCAGTATTTT. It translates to CASSQRAGVTDTQYF.

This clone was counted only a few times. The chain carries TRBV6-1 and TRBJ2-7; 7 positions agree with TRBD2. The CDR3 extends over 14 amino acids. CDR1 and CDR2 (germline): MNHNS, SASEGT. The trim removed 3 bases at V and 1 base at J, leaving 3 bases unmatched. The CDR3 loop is CASSEGGWSYEQYF. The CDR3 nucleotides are TGTGCCAGCAGTGAGGGGGGGTGGTCCTACGAGCAGTACTTC.

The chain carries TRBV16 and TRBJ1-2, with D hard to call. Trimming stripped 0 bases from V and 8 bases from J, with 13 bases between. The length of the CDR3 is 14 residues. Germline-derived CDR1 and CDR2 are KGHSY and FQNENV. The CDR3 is CASSQSARARGYTF. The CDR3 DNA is TGTGCCAGCAGCCAATCGGCGAGGGCGCGGGGCTACACCTTC.

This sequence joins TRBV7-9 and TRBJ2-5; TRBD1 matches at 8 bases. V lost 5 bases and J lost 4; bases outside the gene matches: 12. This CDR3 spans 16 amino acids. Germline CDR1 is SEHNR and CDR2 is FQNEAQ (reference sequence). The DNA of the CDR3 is TGTGCCAGCAGCCTCGGACAGGGTGAAGGTTTAGAGACCCAGTACTTC. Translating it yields CASSLGQGEGLETQYF.

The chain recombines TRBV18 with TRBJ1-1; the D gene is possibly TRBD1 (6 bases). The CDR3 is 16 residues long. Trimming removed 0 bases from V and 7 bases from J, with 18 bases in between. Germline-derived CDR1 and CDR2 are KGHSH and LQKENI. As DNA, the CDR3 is TGTGCCAGCTCACCACCAGTTCAGGGGTTGATGGATGAAGCTTTCTTT. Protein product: CASSPPVQGLMDEAFF.

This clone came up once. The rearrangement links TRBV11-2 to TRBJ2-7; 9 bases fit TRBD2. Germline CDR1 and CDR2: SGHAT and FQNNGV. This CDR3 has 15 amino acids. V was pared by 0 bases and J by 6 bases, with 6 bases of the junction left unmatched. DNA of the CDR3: TGTGCCAGCAGCTTAGAAGCAGGACTAGCGAGCGAGCAGTACTTC. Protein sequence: CASSLEAGLASEQYF.

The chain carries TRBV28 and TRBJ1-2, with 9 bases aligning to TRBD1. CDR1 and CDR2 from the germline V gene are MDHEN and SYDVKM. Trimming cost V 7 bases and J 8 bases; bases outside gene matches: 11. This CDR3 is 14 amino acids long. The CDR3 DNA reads TGTGCCAGCACCCAACCCGACAGGGGGGGAGGCTACACCTTC. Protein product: CASTQPDRGGGYTF.

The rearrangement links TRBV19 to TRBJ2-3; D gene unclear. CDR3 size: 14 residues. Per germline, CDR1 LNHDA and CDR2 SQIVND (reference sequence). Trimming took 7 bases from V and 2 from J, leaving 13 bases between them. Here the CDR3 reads CASKARGLTDTQYF. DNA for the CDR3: TGTGCCAGTAAGGCCAGAGGCCTCACAGATACGCAGTATTTT.

The CDR3 DNA reads as TGTGCCAGCACAGGTGCCCCGGGGATGGCTTTCTTT. Protein product: CASTGAPGMAFF. The V call is TRBV6-1, the J call TRBJ1-1; D gene uncertain. V lost 7 bases and J lost 11, with 17 bases in between. Germline V CDR1 and CDR2: MNHNS, SASEGT. This CDR3 spans 12 amino acids.

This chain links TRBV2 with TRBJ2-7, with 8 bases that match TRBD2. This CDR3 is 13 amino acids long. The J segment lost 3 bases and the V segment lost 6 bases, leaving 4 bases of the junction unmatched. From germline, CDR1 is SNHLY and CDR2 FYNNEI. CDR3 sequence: CASRGLAGYEQYF. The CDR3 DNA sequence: TGTGCCAGCAGAGGTCTAGCGGGCTACGAGCAGTACTTC.

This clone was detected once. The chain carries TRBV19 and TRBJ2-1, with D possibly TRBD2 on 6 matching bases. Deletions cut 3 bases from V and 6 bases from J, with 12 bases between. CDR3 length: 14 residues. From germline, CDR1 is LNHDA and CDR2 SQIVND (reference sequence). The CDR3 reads CASSIVGGSNEQFF. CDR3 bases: TGTGCCAGTAGTATTGTTGGGGGGAGCAATGAGCAGTTCTTC. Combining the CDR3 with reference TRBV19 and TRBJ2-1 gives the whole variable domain DGGITQSPKYLFRKEGQNVTLSCEQNLNHDAMYWYRQDPGQGLRLIYYSQIVNDFQKGDIAEGYSVSREKKESFPLTVTSAQKNPTAFYLCASSIVGGSNEQFFGPGTRLTVL.

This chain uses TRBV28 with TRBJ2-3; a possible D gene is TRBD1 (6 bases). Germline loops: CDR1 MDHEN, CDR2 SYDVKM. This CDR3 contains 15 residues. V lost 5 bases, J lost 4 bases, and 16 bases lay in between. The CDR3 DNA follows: TGTGCCAGCAGTGTATCTACAGGGTCGGCAGATACGCAGTATTTT. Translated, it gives CASSVSTGSADTQYF.

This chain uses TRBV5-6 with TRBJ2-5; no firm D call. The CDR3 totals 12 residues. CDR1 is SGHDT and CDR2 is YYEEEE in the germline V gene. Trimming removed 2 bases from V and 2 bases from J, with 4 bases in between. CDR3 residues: CASSFGQETQYF. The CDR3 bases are TGTGCCAGCAGCTTCGGGCAAGAGACCCAGTACTTC.

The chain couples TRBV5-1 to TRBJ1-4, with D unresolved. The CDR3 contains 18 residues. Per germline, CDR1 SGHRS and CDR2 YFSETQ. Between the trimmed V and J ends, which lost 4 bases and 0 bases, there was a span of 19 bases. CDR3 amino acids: CASSPSVSSGATNEKLFF. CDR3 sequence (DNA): TGCGCCAGCAGCCCTTCGGTTTCTTCCGGGGCAACTAATGAAAAACTGTTTTTT.

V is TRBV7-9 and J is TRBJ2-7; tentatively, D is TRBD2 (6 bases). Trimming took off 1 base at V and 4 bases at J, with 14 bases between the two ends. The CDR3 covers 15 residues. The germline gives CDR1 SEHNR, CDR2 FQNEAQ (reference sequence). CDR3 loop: CASSLGIAEVYEQYF. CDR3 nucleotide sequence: TGTGCCAGCAGCTTAGGGATAGCGGAGGTATACGAGCAGTACTTC.

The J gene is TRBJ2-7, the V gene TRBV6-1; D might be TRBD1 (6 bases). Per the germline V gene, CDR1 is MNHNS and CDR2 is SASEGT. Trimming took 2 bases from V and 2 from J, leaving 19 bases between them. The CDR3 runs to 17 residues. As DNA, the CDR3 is TGTGCCAGCAGTGAAAGGGGCAGGGGCCGAACCACCTACGAGCAGTACTTC. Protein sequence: CASSERGRGRTTYEQYF.

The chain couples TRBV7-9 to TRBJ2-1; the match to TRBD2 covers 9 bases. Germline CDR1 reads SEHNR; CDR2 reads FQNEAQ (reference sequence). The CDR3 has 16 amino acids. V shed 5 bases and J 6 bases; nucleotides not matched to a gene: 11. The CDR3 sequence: CASSGGSGRYGNEQFF. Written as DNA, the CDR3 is TGTGCCAGCAGCGGAGGTAGCGGGAGATATGGCAATGAGCAGTTCTTC.

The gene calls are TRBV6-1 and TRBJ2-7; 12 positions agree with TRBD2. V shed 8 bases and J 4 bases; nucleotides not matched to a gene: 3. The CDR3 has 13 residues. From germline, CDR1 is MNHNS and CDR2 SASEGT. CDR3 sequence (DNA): TGTGCCAGCTGGACTAGCGGGAAGTACGAGCAGTACTTC. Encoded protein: CASWTSGKYEQYF.

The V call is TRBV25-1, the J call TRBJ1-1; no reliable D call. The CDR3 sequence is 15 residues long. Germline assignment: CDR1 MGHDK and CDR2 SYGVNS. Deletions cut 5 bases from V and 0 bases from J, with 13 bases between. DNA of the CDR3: TGTGCCAGCAGTCCCTACCCCGGGTTGAACACTGAAGCTTTCTTT. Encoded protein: CASSPYPGLNTEAFF.

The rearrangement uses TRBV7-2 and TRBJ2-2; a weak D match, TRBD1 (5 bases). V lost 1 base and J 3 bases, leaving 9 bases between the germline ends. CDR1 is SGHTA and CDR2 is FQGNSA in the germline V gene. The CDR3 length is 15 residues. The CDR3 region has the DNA TGTGCCAGCAGCTTAGGGCAGGGTTACACCGGGGAGCTGTTTTTT. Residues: CASSLGQGYTGELFF.

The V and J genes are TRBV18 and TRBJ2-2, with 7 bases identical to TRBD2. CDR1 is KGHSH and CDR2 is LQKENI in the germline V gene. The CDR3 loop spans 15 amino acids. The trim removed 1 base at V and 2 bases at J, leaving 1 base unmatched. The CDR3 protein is CASSPRGLNTGELFF. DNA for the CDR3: TGTGCCAGCTCACCACGGGGACTAAACACCGGGGAGCTGTTTTTT.

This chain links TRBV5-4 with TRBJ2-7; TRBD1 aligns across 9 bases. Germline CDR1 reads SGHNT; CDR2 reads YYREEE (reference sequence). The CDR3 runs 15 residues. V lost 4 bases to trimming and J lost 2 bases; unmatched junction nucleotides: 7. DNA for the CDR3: TGTGCCAGCAGCCCGAGGACAGGGGAACCCTACGAGCAGTACTTC. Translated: CASSPRTGEPYEQYF.

This CDR3 reads CASSPWGGQPQHF. CDR3 bases: TGTGCCAGCAGCCCTTGGGGGGGGCAGCCCCAGCATTTT. The V gene is TRBV5-6, the J gene TRBJ1-5; TRBD1 is a possible D gene (5 bases). Germline V gene lookup returns CDR1 SGHDT and CDR2 YYEEEE. The CDR3 has 13 residues. The germline V and J ends were trimmed by 4 bases and 7 bases, with 12 bases remaining between them. The entire variable domain, with the rest obtained from reference TRBV5-6 and TRBJ1-5, is as follows: DAGVTQSPTHLIKTRGQQVTLRCSPKSGHDTVSWYQQALGQGPQFIFQYYEEEERQRGNFPDRFSGHQFPNYSSELNVNALLLGDSALYLCASSPWGGQPQHFGDGTRLSIL.

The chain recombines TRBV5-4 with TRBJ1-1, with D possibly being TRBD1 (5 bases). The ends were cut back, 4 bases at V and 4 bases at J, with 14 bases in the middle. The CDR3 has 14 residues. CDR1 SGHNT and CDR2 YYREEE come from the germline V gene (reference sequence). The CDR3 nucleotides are TGTGCCAGCAGCCTGCGACAGAAGGGCACTGAAGCTTTCTTT. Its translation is CASSLRQKGTEAFF.

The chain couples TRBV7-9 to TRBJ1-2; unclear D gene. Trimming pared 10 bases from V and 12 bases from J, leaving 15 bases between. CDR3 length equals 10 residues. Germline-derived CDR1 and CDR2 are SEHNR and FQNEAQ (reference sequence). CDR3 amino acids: CAIPGDGNTF. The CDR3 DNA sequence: TGTGCCATTCCGGGAGACGGGAACACCTTC.

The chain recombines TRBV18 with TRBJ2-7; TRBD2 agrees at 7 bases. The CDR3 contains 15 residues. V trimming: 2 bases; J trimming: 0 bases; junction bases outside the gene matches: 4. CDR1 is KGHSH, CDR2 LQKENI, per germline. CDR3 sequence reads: CASSPASGRSYEQYF. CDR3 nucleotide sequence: TGTGCCAGCTCACCAGCTAGCGGCCGCTCCTACGAGCAGTACTTC. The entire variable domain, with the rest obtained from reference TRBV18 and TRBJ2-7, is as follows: NAGVMQNPRHLVRRRGQEARLRCSPMKGHSHVYWYRQLPEEGLKFMVYLQKENIIDESGMPKERFSAEFPKEGPSILRIQQVVRGDSAAYFCASSPASGRSYEQYFGPGTRLTVT.

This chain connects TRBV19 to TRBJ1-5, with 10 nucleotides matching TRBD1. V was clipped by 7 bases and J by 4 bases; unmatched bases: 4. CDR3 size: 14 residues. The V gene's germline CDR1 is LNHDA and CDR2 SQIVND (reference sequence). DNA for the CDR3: TGTGCCAGTAATGACAGGGGGCGAAATCAGCCCCAGCATTTT. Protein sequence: CASNDRGRNQPQHF.

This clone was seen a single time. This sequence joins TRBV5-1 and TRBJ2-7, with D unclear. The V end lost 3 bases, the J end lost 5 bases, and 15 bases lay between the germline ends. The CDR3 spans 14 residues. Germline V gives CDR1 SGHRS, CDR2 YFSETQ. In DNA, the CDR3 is TGCGCCAGCAGCTGGCGTAGTGAGGCGGACGAGCAGTACTTC. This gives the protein CASSWRSEADEQYF.

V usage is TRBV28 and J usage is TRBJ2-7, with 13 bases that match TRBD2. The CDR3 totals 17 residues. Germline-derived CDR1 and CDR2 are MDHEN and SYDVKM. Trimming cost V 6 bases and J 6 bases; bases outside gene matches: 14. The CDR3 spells CASSLGLAGVYPAEQYF. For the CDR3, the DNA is TGTGCCAGCAGCCTAGGACTAGCGGGAGTTTATCCGGCCGAGCAGTACTTC.

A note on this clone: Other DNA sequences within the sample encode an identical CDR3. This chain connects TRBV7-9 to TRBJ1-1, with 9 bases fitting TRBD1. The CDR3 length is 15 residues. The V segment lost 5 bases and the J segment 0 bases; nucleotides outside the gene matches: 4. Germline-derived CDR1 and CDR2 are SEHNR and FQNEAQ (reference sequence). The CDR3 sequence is CASSLRTGVNTEAFF. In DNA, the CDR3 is TGTGCCAGCAGCCTGAGGACAGGGGTGAACACTGAAGCTTTCTTT. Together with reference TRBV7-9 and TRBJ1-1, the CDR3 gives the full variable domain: DTGVSQNPRHKITKRGQNVTFRCDPISEHNRLYWYRQTLGQGPEFLTYFQNEAQLEKSRLLSDRFSAERPKGSFSTLEIQRTEQGDSAMYLCASSLRTGVNTEAFFGQGTRLTVV.

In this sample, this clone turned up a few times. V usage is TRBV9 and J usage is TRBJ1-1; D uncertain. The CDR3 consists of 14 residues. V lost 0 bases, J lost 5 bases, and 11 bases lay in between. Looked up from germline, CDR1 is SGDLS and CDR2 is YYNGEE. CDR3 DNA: TGTGCCAGCAGCGTAGAGGTCACCGGGACTGAAGCTTTCTTT. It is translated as CASSVEVTGTEAFF.